This TCR beta chain stems from a study of cytotoxic CD8 clonotypes in ibrutinib-treated CLL. Findings and limits, study-wide: Public clonotypes showed up rarely, and on treatment they shrank or held steady.

With respect to this clone: What it binds is not known.

The CDR3 runs to 15 residues. V was clipped by 8 bases and J by 2 bases, with 18 bases between them. CDR1 and CDR2 from the germline V gene are MDHEN and SYDVKM. With cryopreserved PBMCs as the source, roughly 1.8 micrograms of genomic DNA went to TCR beta libraries. TCRdb keeps only in-frame clones here, not all; method: immunoSEQ multiplex PCR. The sample comprises about 140,000 clones, roughly three quarters of which are singletons, and about 4.7% rests with the top ten. The rearrangement links TRBV28 to TRBJ1-2; a possible D gene is TRBD1 (5 bases). The starting material was PBMCs, obtained after 24 months of ibrutinib treatment. The TCR comes from a human donor with chronic lymphocytic leukemia. The CDR3 region has the DNA TGTGCCAGCCGGAGCGGGGGGAGTGAGAACTATGGCTACACCTTC. It codes for CASRSGGSENYGYTF.